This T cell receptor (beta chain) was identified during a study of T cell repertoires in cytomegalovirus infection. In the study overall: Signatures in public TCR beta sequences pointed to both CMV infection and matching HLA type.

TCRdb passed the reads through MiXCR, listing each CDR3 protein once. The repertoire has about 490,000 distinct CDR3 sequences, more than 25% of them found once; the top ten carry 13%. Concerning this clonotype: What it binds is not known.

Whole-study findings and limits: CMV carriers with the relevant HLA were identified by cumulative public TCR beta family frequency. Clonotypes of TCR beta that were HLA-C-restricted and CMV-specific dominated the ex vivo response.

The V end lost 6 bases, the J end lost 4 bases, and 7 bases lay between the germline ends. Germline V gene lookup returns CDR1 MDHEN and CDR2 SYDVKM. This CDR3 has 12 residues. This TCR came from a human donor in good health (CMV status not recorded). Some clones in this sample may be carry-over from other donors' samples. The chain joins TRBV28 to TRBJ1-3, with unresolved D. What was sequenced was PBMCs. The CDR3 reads CASRVAGNTIYF. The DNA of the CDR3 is TGTGCCAGCAGAGTTGCGGGAAACACCATATATTTT.